The 8 T cell receptor beta chains listed next were all sequenced from one sample in a study of blood T cells in healthy people across ages (dated by TCRdb to the mid-2010s). The library was made by 5' RACE. Sequenced using an Illumina HiSeq 2500. The second PCR ran for roughly 6 to 11 cycles and used a J-beta primer mix along with a sample-barcoded 5' primer. Using fastp trimming at Q25 and MiXCR clonotype assembly, TCRdb reanalyzed the public sequencing data and kept in-frame beta chains. Rows are combined by CDR3 protein, so each entry shows the most common genes and DNA. In this sample the table shows about 1,500,000 distinct CDR3 sequences, approximately 40% of which occur a single time. The ten most abundant clones make up roughly 7.9% of the sample. The sample was blood. The receptors derive from a woman younger than 35 in good health.

This chain links TRBV5-5 with TRBJ2-2, with a weak D call TRBD2 (5 bases). Looked up from germline, CDR1 is SGHKS and CDR2 is YYEKEE (reference sequence). V was shortened by 5 bases and J by 6 bases, with 17 bases between the two germline ends. CDR3 length: 15 amino acids. CDR3 sequence reads: CASSPERTVSGELFF. DNA of the CDR3: TGTGCCAGCAGTCCGGAGCGGACGGTCTCCGGGGAGCTGTTTTTT.

This clonotype occurred a few times. The V gene is TRBV6-5, the J gene TRBJ1-2; no clear D. The V gene's germline CDR1 is MNHEY and CDR2 SVGAGI. The CDR3 is 13 amino acids. Trimming cost V 2 bases and J 4 bases, with 8 bases left between them. The CDR3 nucleotides are TGTGCCAGCAGTTACCCGAACTTCTATGGCTACACCTTC. Translated: CASSYPNFYGYTF.

This rearrangement joins TRBV3-1 to TRBJ2-7; D may match TRBD1 or TRBD2 (5 bases each). The J call may be in error: the DNA end matches TRBJ2-5 better. CDR3 length: 18 residues. Germline-derived CDR1 and CDR2 are LGHDT and YNNKEL (reference sequence). CDR3 coding DNA: TGTGCCAGCAGTCAATCCGGGACGGCGATTATTGGACAAGAGACCCAGTACTTC. As protein: CASSQSGTAIIGQETQYF.

V and J are TRBV20-1 and TRBJ1-6, with 8 bases matching TRBD1. V lost 5 bases to trimming and J lost 7 bases; unmatched junction nucleotides: 7. CDR1 and CDR2 (germline): DFQATT, SNEGSKA (reference sequence). This CDR3 spans 14 amino acids. The CDR3 protein is CSAPRQGLNSPLHF. In nucleotides, the CDR3 is TGCAGTGCTCCCCGACAGGGGTTAAATTCACCCCTCCACTTT.

A word on this clonotype: A much larger clone lies a single base off, so this may be a read error. J is TRBJ2-1 and V is TRBV11-2; 13 nucleotides line up with TRBD2. This CDR3 comprises 14 residues. V shed 5 bases, J shed 9 bases, and the junction held 4 bases outside the gene matches. Germline-derived CDR1 and CDR2 are SGHAT and FQNNGV. CDR3 bases: TGTGCCAGCAGCCCCTGGACTAGCGGGGGTGAGCAGTTCTTC. It specifies CASSPWTSGGEQFF.

This chain uses TRBV6-2 or TRBV6-3 with TRBJ2-7; D not certain. Trimming took 0 bases from V and 5 from J, leaving 11 bases between them. The CDR3 totals 14 residues. Germline CDR1 MNHEY, CDR2 SVGEGT. CDR3 residues: CASSYSGNYNEQYF. The CDR3 coding sequence is TGTGCCAGCAGTTACTCCGGAAACTACAACGAGCAGTACTTC.

The rearrangement uses TRBV20-1 and TRBJ1-2, with TRBD1 identical over 11 bases. The CDR3 is 12 residues long. The ends lost 6 bases at V and 4 bases at J; junction bases unmatched: 1. Germline assignment: CDR1 DFQATT and CDR2 SNEGSKA (reference sequence). CDR3 amino acids: CSAGTGGYGYTF. The CDR3 DNA reads as TGCAGTGCCGGGACAGGGGGCTATGGCTACACCTTC.

V is TRBV4-1 and J is TRBJ2-3; weak D call: TRBD2 (6 bases). Trimming pared 2 bases from V and 14 bases from J, leaving 17 bases between. Looked up from germline, CDR1 is MGHRA and CDR2 is YSYEKL. The CDR3 runs 13 residues. The CDR3 DNA is TGCGCCAGCAGCCAACAATCAGTGGGAGGATGGTATTTT. This gives the protein CASSQQSVGGWYF.